The present T cell receptor (beta chain) was sequenced within a study of blood T cell repertoires in COVID-19. Looking at the study overall: Donors of Cohort 3 who recovered were those that had two negative PCRs, clearance, or symptom resolution.

Trimming cost V 0 bases and J 4 bases, with 19 bases left between them. CDR1 and CDR2 (germline): MRHNA, SNTAGT. This CDR3 is 18 amino acids long. This study enrolled people aged about 18 to 95 from about 24 US geographic areas. The authors' processing: Amplification from reference gene primers served as the basis for estimated nucleated cell counts. Clones were sequenced by immunoSEQ multiplex PCR, and TCRdb holds only the in-frame ones, with some missing. V, J and clone size derive from that table, while D and trimming were established from the DNA sequence. The table records under 400,000 clones, roughly 86% of them present only once.

The sequence came from a man aged 35-49 years in a cohort exposed to, infected with or recovered from COVID-19 (not recorded which). Input material: PBMCs or T cells enriched from blood (not recorded which). The chain uses TRBV6-4 and TRBJ1-5; D possibly corresponds to TRBD1 (6 bases). The CDR3 loop reads CASSDSIGRGAFNQPQHF. Here the CDR3 DNA reads TGTGCCAGCAGTGACTCAATTGGCAGGGGCGCTTTTAATCAGCCCCAGCATTTT.